The clone carrying this T cell receptor (beta chain) was picked up a small number of times. Construction of the TCR beta libraries employed iRepertoire HTBI primers in conjunction with Arm-PCR of CDR3 regions. From the multiplex PCR reads, TCRdb called clonotypes with MiXCR, one entry per CDR3 protein. This table holds around 500,000 distinct CDR3 sequences, roughly 12% found once. Documented time point: newly diagnosed GD, antithyroid drugs for less than 3 months. RNA isolated from PBMCs was used to make the TCR library. CDR1 is SNHLY, CDR2 FYNNEI, per germline. Trimming pared 8 bases from V and 4 bases from J, leaving 9 bases between. The CDR3 spans 12 residues. The sample belongs to a study of regulatory T cells in long-lasting Graves disease. This sample was also put to use in a study of T cells in Graves' hyperthyroidism and ophthalmopathy. Per that study: A 13 V-J model separated ophthalmopathy from stable hyperthyroidism.

The TCR comes from a man aged 25-45 years with Graves disease. The sample in question was peripheral blood mononuclear cells (PBMCs), obtained at new diagnosis, from a patient treated with antithyroid drugs. The chain is built from TRBV2 and TRBJ2-1; D not resolved. Here the CDR3 reads CASYRFYNEQFF. CDR3 coding DNA: TGTGCCAGCTATCGGTTTTACAATGAGCAGTTCTTC.